The clone carrying this TCR beta chain was counted a single time. The data derive from a study of T cell responses to AZD1222 COVID-19 vaccine. Study overall: Analysis merged second doses at about 4 or about 12 weeks.

V lost 8 bases and J lost 1, with 17 bases in between. The CDR3 loop spans 15 amino acids. CDR1 and CDR2 (germline): SNHLY, FYNNEI. Profiling relied on immunoSEQ multiplex PCR, and the TCRdb table lists in-frame clones only, not all of them. The profile shows 90,000 to 120,000 clones, around nine tenths of them singletons. Here the sequenced sample was peripheral blood, taken on day 0 of AZD1222 vaccination. This sequence originates from an adult in good health. The chain uses TRBV2 and TRBJ2-5, with D perhaps matching TRBD1 (6 bases). Here the CDR3 DNA reads TGTGCCAGCTTTAAGGCAGGGGCACCCCAAGAGACCCAGTACTTC. Translating gives CASFKAGAPQETQYF.